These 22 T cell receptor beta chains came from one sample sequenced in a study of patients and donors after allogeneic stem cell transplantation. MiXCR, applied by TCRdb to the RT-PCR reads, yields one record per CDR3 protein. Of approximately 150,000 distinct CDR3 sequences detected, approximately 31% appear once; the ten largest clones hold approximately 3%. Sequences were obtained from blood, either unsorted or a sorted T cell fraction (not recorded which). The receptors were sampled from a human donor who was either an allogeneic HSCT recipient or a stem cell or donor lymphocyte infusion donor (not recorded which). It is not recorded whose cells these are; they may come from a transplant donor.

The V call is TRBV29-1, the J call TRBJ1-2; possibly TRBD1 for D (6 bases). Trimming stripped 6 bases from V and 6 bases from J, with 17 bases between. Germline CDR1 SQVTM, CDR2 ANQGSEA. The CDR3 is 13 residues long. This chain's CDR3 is CSVATGLGNGYTF. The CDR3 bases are TGCAGCGTCGCAACAGGGCTGGGGAATGGCTACACCTTC. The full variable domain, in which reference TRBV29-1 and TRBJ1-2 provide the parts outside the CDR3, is SAVISQKPSRDICQRGTSLTIQCQVDSQVTMMFWYRQQPGQSLTLIATANQGSEATYESGFVIDKFPISRPNLTFSTLTVSNMSPEDSSIYLCSVATGLGNGYTFGSGTRLTVV.

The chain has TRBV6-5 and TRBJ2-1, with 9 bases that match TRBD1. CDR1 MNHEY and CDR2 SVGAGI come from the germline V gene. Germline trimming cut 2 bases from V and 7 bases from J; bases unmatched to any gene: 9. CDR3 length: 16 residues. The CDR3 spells CASSYLPGQGWNEQFF. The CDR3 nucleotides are TGTGCCAGCAGTTACCTGCCGGGACAGGGTTGGAATGAGCAGTTCTTC.

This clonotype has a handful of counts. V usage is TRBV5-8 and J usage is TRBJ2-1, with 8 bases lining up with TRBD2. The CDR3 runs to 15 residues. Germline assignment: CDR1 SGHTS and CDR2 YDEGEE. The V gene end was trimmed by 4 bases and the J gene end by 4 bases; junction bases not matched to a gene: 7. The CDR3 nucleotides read TGTGCCAGCAGCCCAACGGGGGGGGTGTACAATGAGCAGTTCTTC. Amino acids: CASSPTGGVYNEQFF.

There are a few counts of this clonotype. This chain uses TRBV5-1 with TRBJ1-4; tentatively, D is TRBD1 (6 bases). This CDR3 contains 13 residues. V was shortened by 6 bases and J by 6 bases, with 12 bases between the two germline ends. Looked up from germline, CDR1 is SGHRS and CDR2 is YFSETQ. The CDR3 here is CASKQGRHEKLFF. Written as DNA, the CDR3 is TGCGCCAGCAAACAGGGCAGACATGAAAAACTGTTTTTT.

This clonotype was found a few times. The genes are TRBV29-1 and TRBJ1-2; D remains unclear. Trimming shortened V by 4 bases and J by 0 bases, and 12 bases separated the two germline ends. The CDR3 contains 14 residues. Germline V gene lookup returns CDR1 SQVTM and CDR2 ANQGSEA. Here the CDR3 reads CSVVTGGANYGYTF. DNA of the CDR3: TGCAGCGTTGTAACCGGCGGAGCTAACTATGGCTACACCTTC.

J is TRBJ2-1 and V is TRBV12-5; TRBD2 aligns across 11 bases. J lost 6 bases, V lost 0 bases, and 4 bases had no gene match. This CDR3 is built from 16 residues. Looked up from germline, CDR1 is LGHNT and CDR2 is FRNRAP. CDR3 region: CASGLVRTSGFNEQFF. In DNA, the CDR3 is TGTGCTAGTGGTTTGGTAAGGACTAGCGGGTTCAATGAGCAGTTCTTC.

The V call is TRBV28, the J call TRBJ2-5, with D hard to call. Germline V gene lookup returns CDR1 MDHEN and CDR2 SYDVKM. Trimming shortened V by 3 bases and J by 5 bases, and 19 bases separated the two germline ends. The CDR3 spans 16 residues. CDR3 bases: TGTGCCAGCAGTTTGGGCCCCGGCTCCATAGGGGAGACCCAGTACTTC. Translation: CASSLGPGSIGETQYF.

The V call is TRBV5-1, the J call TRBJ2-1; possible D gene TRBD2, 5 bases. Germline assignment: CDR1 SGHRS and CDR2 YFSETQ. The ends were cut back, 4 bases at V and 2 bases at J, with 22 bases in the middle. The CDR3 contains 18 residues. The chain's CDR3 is CASSPRGAGDGAYNEQFF. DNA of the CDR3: TGCGCCAGCAGCCCTCGGGGAGCCGGCGATGGAGCCTACAATGAGCAGTTCTTC.

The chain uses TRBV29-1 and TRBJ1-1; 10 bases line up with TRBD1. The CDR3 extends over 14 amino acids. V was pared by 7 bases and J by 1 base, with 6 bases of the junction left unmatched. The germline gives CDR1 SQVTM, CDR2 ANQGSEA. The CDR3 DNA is TGCAGCGCCTCCGGGACAGGGGAGAACACTGAAGCTTTCTTT. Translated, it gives CSASGTGENTEAFF. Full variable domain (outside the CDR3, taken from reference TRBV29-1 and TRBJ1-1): SAVISQKPSRDICQRGTSLTIQCQVDSQVTMMFWYRQQPGQSLTLIATANQGSEATYESGFVIDKFPISRPNLTFSTLTVSNMSPEDSSIYLCSASGTGENTEAFFGQGTRLTVV.

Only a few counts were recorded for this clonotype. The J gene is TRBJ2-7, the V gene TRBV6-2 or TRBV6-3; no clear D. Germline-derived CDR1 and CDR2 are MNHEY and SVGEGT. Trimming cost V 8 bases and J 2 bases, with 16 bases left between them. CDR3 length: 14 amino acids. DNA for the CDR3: TGTGCCAGCGCCCCGGCGACATATACCTACGAGCAGTACTTC. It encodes CASAPATYTYEQYF.

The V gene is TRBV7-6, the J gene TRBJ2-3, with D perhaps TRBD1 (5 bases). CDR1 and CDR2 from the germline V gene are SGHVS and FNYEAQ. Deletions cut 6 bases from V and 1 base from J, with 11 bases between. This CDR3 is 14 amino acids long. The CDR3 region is CASSPPTGTDTQYF. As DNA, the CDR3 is TGTGCCAGCAGTCCCCCGACAGGCACAGATACGCAGTATTTT.

CDR3 nucleotide sequence: TGTGCCAGCAGTTACCAGGGAAACTATGGCTACACCTTC. Translated, it gives CASSYQGNYGYTF. The genes are TRBV6-5 and TRBJ1-2; perhaps TRBD1 as D (5 bases). Germline CDR1 and CDR2: MNHEY and SVGAGI. This CDR3 comprises 13 residues. V shed 2 bases and J shed 2 bases, with 6 bases lying between them.

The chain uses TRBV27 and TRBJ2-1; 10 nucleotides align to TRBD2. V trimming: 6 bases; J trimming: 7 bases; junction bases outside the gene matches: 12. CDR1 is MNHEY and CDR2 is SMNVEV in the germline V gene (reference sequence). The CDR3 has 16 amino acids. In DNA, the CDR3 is TGTGCCAGCAGCCCTTATAGCGGGGGGACGTGGAATGAGCAGTTCTTC. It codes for CASSPYSGGTWNEQFF.

As DNA, the CDR3 is TGTGCCAGCAGCTTGATAGCTCTGCAGTTCTTC. Its protein is CASSLIALQFF. V and J are TRBV5-8 and TRBJ2-1; D unresolved. Germline CDR1 SGHTS, CDR2 YDEGEE. V was cut by 1 base and J by 12 bases, with 8 bases left in between. The CDR3 extends over 11 amino acids.

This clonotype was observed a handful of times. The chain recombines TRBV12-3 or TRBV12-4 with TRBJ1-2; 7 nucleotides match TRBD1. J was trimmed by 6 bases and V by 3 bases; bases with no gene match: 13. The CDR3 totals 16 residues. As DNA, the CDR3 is TGTGCCAGCAGTTTCGATCCTAAGGGGGCCCCTCATGGCTACACCTTC. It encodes CASSFDPKGAPHGYTF.

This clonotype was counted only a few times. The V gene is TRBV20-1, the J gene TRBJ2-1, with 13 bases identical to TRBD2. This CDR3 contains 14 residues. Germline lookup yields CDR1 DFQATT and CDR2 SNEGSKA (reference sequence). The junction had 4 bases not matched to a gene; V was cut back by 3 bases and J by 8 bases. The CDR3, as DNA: TGCAGTGCTAGGACTAGCGGGGGGAGGTATGAGCAGTTCTTC. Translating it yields CSARTSGGRYEQFF.

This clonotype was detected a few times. Written as DNA, the CDR3 is TGCGCCAGCAGCCACCGGGACAGGTGGAGAGAGACCCAGTACTTC. Translating it yields CASSHRDRWRETQYF. This chain joins TRBV4-1 and TRBJ2-5; 8 bases match TRBD1. Per the germline V gene, CDR1 is MGHRA and CDR2 is YSYEKL. The CDR3 spans 15 residues. Trimming cost V 3 bases and J 4 bases; bases outside gene matches: 7.

The CDR3, as DNA: TGCGCCAGCAGCTTGGTCCCCGGGACGCCCCGTCTGGAGCAGTACTTC. It yields the protein CASSLVPGTPRLEQYF. The V and J genes are TRBV5-1 and TRBJ2-7; D is perhaps TRBD1 or TRBD2 (5 bases each). This CDR3 spans 16 amino acids. CDR1 is SGHRS, CDR2 YFSETQ, per germline. Deletions cut 0 bases from V and 7 bases from J, with 20 bases between.

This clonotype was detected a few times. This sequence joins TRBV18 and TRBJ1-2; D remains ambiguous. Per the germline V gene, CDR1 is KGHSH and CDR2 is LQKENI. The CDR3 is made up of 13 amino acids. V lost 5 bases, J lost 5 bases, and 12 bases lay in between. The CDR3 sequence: CASSIWAGYGYTF. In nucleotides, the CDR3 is TGTGCCAGCTCAATCTGGGCCGGGTATGGCTACACCTTC.

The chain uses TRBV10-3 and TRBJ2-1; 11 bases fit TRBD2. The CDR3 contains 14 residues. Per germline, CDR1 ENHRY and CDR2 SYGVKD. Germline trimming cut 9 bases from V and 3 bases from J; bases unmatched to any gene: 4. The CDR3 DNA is TGTGCCATAAAACTAGCGGGAGTCTACAATGAGCAGTTCTTC. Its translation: CAIKLAGVYNEQFF.

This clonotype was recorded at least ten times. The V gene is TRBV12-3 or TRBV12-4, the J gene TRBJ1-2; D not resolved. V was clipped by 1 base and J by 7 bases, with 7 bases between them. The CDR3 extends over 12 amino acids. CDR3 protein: CASSLGGSGYTF. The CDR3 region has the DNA TGTGCCAGCAGTTTAGGGGGAAGTGGCTACACCTTC.

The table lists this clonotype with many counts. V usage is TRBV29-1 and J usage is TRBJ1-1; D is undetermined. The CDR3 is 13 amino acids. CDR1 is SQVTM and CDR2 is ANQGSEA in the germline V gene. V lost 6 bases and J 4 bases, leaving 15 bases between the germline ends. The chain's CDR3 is CSVVEGWATEAFF. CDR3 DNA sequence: TGCAGCGTCGTAGAGGGCTGGGCCACTGAAGCTTTCTTT.